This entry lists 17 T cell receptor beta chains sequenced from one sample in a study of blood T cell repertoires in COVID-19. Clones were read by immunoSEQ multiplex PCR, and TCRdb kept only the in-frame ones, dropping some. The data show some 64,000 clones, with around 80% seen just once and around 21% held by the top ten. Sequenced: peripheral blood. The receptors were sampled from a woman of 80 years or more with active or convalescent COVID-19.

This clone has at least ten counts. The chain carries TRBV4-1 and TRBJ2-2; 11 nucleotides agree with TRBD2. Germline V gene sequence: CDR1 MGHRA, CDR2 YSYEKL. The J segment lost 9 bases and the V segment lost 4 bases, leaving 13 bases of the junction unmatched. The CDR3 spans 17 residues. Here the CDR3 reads CASSPTTSGEVVRELFF. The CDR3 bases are TGCGCCAGCAGCCCTACGACTAGCGGGGAAGTCGTGAGGGAGCTGTTTTTT.

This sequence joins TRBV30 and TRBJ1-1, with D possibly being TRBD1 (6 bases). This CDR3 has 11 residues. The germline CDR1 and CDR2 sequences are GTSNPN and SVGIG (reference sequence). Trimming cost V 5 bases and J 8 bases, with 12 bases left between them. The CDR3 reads CAWGQQLEAFF. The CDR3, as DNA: TGTGCCTGGGGACAGCAACTGGAAGCTTTCTTT. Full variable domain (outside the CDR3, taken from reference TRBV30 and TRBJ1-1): SQTIHQWPATLVQPVGSPLSLECTVEGTSNPNLYWYRQAAGRGLQLLFYSVGIGQISSEVPQNLSASRPQDRQFILSSKKLLLSDSGFYLCAWGQQLEAFFGQGTRLTVV.

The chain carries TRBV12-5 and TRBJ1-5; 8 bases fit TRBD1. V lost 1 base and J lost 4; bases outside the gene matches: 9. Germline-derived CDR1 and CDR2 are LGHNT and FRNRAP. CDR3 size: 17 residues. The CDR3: CASGLDTAGGRNQPQHF. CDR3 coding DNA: TGTGCTAGTGGTTTGGATACTGCAGGGGGCAGGAATCAGCCCCAGCATTTT.

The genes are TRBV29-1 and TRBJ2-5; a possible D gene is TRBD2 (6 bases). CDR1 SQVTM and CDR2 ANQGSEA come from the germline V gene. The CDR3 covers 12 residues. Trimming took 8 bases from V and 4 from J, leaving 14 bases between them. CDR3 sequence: CSTIVGGETQYF. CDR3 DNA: TGCAGCACCATAGTGGGGGGAGAGACCCAGTACTTC.

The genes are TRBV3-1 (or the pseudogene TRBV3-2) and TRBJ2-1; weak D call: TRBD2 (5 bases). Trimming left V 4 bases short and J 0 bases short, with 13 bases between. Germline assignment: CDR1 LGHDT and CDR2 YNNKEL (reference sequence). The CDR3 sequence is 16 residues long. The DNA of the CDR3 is TGTGCCAGCAGCCCCTCGGGGTGGGGCTCCTACAATGAGCAGTTCTTC. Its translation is CASSPSGWGSYNEQFF.

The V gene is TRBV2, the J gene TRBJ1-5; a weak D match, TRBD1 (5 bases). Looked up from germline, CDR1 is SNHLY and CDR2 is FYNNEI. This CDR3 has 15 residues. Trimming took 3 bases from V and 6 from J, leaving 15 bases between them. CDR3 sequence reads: CASSELGQASQPQHF. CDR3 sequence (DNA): TGTGCCAGCAGTGAGTTGGGGCAGGCTAGTCAGCCCCAGCATTTT.

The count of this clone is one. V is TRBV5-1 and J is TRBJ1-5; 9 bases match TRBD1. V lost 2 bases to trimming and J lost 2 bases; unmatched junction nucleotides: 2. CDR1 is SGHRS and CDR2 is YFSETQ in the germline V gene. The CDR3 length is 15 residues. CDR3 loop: CASSLQGAGNQPQHF. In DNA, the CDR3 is TGCGCCAGCAGCTTACAGGGGGCGGGCAATCAGCCCCAGCATTTT.

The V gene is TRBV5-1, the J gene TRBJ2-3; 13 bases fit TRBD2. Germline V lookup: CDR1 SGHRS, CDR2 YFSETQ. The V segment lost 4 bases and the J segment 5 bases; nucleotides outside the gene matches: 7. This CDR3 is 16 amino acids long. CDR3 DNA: TGCGCCAGCAGCCTGGGACTAGCGGGGAGGCAAGATACGCAGTATTTT. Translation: CASSLGLAGRQDTQYF.

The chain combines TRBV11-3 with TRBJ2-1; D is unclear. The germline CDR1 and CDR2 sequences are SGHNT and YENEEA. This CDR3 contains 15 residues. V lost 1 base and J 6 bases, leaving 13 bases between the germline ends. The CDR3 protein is CASSLGLTGGNEQFF. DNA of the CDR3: TGTGCCAGCAGCTTAGGTCTGACGGGTGGCAATGAGCAGTTCTTC.

The CDR3 loop is CASSPQSRGQETQYF. DNA for the CDR3: TGTGCCAGCTCACCACAATCCAGGGGCCAAGAGACCCAGTACTTC. J is TRBJ2-5 and V is TRBV18, with D tentatively TRBD1 (6 bases). V lost 1 base and J 1 base, leaving 10 bases between the germline ends. This CDR3 region has 15 residues. Germline V gene lookup returns CDR1 KGHSH and CDR2 LQKENI.

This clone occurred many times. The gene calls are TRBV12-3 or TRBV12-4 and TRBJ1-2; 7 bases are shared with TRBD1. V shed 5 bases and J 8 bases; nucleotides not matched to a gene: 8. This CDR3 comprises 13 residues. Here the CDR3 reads CASSRDRVGGYTF. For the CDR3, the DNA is TGTGCCAGCAGTCGGGACAGAGTAGGGGGCTACACCTTC.

Written as DNA, the CDR3 is TGTGCCAGCAGTATGGGACAGGAGGCAAACGAGCAGTACTTC. Its protein product is CASSMGQEANEQYF. V and J are TRBV6-5 and TRBJ2-7; TRBD1 matches 8 bases. The CDR3 extends over 14 amino acids. Germline-derived CDR1 and CDR2 are MNHEY and SVGAGI. Trimming took 5 bases from V and 5 from J; bases not matched to a gene: 8.

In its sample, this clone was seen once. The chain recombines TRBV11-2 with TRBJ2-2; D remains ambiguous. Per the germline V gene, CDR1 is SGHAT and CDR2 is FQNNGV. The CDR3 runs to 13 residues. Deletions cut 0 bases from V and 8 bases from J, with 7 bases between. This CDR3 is CASSLERSGELFF. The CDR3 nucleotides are TGTGCCAGCAGCTTAGAAAGGAGTGGGGAGCTGTTTTTT.

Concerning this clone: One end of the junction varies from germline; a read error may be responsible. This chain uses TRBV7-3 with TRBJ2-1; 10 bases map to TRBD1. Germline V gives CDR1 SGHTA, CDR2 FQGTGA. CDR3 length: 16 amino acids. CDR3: CASSPSRQGAYNEQFF. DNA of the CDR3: TGTGCCAGCAGCCCTAGCCGACAGGGGGCCTATAATGAGCAGTTCTTC.

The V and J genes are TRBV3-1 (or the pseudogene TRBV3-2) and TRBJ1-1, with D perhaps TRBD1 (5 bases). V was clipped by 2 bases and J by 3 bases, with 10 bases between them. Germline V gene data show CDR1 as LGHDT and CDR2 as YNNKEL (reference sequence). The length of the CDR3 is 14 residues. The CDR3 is CASSQRAGDTEAFF. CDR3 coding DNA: TGTGCCAGCAGCCAAAGGGCGGGGGACACTGAAGCTTTCTTT.

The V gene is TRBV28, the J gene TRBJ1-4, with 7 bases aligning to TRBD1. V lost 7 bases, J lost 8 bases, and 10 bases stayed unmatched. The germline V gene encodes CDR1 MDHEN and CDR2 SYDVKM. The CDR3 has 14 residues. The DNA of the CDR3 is TGTGCCAGCACCACCGTGACAGGGTACGAAAAACTGTTTTTT. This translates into CASTTVTGYEKLFF. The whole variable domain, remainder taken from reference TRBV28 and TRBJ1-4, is DVKVTQSSRYLVKRTGEKVFLECVQDMDHENMFWYRQDPGLGLRLIYFSYDVKMKEKGDIPEGYSVSREKKERFSLILESASTNQTSMYLCASTTVTGYEKLFFGSGTQLSVL.

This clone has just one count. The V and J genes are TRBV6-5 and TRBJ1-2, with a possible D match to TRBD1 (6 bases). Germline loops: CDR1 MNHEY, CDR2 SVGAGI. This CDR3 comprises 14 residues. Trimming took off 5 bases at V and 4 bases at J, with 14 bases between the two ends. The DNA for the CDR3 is TGTGCCAGCAGTAAGACAGGACTGTTCTATGGCTACACCTTC. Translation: CASSKTGLFYGYTF.